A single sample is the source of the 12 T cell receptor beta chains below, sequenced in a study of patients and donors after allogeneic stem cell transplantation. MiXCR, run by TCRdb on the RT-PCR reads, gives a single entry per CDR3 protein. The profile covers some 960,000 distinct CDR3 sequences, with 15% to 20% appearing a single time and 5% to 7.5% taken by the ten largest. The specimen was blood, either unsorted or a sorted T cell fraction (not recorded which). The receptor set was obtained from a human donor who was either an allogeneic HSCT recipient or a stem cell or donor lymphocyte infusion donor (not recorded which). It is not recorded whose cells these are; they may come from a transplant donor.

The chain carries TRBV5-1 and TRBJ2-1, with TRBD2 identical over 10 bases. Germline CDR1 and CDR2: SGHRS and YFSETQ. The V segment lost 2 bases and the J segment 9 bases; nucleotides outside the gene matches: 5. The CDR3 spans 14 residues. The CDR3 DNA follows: TGCGCCAGCAGCTTAGCGGGAGGGTCCTTTGAGCAGTTCTTC. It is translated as CASSLAGGSFEQFF.

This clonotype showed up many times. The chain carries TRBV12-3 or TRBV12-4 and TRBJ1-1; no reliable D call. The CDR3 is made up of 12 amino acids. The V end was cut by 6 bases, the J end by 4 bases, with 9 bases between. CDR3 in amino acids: CASSQITTEAFF. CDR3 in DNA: TGTGCCAGCAGCCAAATCACCACTGAAGCTTTCTTT.

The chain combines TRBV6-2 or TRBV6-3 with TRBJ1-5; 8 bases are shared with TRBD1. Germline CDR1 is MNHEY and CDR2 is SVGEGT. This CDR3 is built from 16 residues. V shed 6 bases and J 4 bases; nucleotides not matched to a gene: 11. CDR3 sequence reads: CASRSTGTGLNQPQHF. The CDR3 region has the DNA TGTGCCAGCAGATCGACCGGGACAGGACTGAATCAGCCCCAGCATTTT.

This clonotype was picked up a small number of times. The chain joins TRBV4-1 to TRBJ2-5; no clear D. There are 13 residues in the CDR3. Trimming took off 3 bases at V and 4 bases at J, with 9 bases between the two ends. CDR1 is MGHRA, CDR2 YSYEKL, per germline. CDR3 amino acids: CASSQVSGETQYF. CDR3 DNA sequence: TGCGCCAGCAGCCAGGTTTCGGGAGAGACCCAGTACTTC.

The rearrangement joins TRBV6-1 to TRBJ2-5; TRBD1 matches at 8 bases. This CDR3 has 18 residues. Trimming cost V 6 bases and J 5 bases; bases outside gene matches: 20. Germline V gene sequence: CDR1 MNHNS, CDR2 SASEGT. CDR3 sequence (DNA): TGTGCCAGCAGGGACAGGGAGAGGGGATTCAGTTATGCGGAGACCCAGTACTTC. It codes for CASRDRERGFSYAETQYF.

In nucleotides, the CDR3 is TGTGCCAGCAGCTCCGACACAACACTCTCCTACAATGAGCAGTTCTTC. It encodes CASSSDTTLSYNEQFF. This chain links TRBV3-1 with TRBJ2-1; D gene unclear. CDR1 and CDR2 from the germline V gene are LGHDT and YNNKEL (reference sequence). This CDR3 spans 16 amino acids. Trimming removed 5 bases at V and 0 bases at J, with 14 bases between.

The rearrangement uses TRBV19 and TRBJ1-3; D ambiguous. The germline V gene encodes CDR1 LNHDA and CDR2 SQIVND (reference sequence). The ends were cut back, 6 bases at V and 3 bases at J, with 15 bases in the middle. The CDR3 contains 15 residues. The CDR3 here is CASSRPSTGGNTIYF. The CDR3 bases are TGTGCCAGTAGCCGACCCTCCACCGGTGGAAACACCATATATTTT.

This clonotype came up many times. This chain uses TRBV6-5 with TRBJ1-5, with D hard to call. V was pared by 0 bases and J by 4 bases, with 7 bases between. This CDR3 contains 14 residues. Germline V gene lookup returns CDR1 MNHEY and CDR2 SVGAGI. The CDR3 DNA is TGTGCCAGCAGTTACTCTGGGCAGAATCAGCCCCAGCATTTT. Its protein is CASSYSGQNQPQHF.

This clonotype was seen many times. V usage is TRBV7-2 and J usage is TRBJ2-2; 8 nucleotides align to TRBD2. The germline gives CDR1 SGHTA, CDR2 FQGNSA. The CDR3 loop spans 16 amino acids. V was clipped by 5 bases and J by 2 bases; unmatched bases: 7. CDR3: CASSIRTSLNTGELFF. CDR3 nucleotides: TGTGCCAGCAGCATCCGGACTAGCCTCAACACCGGGGAGCTGTTTTTT.

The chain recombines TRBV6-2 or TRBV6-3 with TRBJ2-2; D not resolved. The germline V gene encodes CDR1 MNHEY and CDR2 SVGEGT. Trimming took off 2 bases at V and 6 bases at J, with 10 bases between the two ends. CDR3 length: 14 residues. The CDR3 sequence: CASSYAVQAGELFF. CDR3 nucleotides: TGTGCCAGCAGTTACGCGGTCCAAGCCGGGGAGCTGTTTTTT.

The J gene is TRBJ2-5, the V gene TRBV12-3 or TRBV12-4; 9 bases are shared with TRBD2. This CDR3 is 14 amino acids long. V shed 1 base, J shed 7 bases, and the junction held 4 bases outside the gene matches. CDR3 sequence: CASSLVSGGVTQYF. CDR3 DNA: TGTGCCAGCAGTTTAGTTAGCGGGGGTGTGACCCAGTACTTC.

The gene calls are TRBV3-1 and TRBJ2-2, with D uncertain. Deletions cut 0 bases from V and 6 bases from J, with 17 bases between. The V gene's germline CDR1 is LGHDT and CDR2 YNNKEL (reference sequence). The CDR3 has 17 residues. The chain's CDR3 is CASSQDNKALRSGELFF. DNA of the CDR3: TGTGCCAGCAGCCAAGATAATAAGGCTCTTCGGTCCGGGGAGCTGTTTTTT.